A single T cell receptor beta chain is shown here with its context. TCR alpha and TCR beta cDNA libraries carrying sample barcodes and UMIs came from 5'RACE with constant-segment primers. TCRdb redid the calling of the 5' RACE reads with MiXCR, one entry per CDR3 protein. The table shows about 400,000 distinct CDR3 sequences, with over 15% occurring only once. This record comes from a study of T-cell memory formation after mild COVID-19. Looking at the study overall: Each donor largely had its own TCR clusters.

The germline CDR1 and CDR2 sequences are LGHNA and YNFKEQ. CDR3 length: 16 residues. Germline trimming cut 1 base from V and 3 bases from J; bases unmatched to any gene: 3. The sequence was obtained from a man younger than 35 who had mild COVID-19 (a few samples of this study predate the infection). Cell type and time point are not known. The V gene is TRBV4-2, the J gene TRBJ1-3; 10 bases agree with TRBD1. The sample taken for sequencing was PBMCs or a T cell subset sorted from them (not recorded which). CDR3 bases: TGTGCCAGCAGCCAAGCAGGACAGGGGGTTGGAAACACCATATATTTT. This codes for CASSQAGQGVGNTIYF.